The 23 T cell receptor beta chains in this list originate from one sample, sequenced in a study of control samples from healthy donors and cancer patients. The method was immunoSEQ multiplex PCR; TCRdb's version includes in-frame clones alone and lacks a portion of them. Found here are fewer than 200,000 clones, around 87% of them singletons; the top ten hold roughly 1.5%. Sequenced: blood. The receptors come from a woman aged 45 to 65 in good health.

This clone was detected only a few times. The chain is built from TRBV2 and TRBJ2-7; D remains ambiguous. CDR1 and CDR2 from the germline V gene are SNHLY and FYNNEI. The V and J ends lost 4 bases and 3 bases respectively, with 13 bases between them. The CDR3 covers 14 residues. Written as DNA, the CDR3 is TGTGCCAGCAGTGGGTCAGACCTCATCTACGAGCAGTACTTC. As protein: CASSGSDLIYEQYF. The whole variable domain, remainder taken from reference TRBV2 and TRBJ2-7, is EPEVTQTPSHQVTQMGQEVILRCVPISNHLYFYWYRQILGQKVEFLVSFYNNEISEKSEIFDDQFSVERPDGSNFTLKIRSTKLEDSAMYFCASSGSDLIYEQYFGPGTRLTVT.

This chain joins TRBV7-9 and TRBJ2-5; no reliable D call. Germline V lookup: CDR1 SEHNR, CDR2 FQNEAQ (reference sequence). The CDR3 is 13 residues long. With 0 bases removed from V and 5 bases from J, the gap between germline ends came to 7 bases. The CDR3 spells CASSLAAVETQYF. CDR3 bases: TGTGCCAGCAGCTTAGCGGCGGTCGAGACCCAGTACTTC.

V is TRBV18 and J is TRBJ2-6, with D possibly TRBD2 on 6 matching bases. The germline V gene encodes CDR1 KGHSH and CDR2 LQKENI. Trimming cost V 3 bases and J 1 base, with 7 bases left between them. The CDR3 length is 15 residues. The CDR3 is CASSPGTSGANVLTF. CDR3 coding DNA: TGTGCCAGCTCACCTGGGACTTCTGGGGCCAACGTCCTGACTTTC.

The rearrangement uses TRBV29-1 and TRBJ1-2; D gene unclear. Germline CDR1 SQVTM, CDR2 ANQGSEA. V shed 3 bases and J shed 8 bases, with 10 bases lying between them. The CDR3 is 11 residues long. CDR3 sequence: CSVEDPGGYTF. CDR3 DNA: TGCAGCGTTGAGGACCCCGGGGGCTACACCTTC. Based on the CDR3 plus reference TRBV29-1 and TRBJ1-2, the full variable domain is SAVISQKPSRDICQRGTSLTIQCQVDSQVTMMFWYRQQPGQSLTLIATANQGSEATYESGFVIDKFPISRPNLTFSTLTVSNMSPEDSSIYLCSVEDPGGYTFGSGTRLTVV.

CDR3 sequence: CASSPDFLRDSYEQYF. DNA for the CDR3: TGCGCCAGCAGCCCCGATTTCTTGCGGGACTCCTACGAGCAGTACTTC. This chain joins TRBV4-3 and TRBJ2-7; TRBD2 is a possible D gene (6 bases). The V end was cut by 4 bases, the J end by 0 bases, with 16 bases between. Germline lookup yields CDR1 LGHNA and CDR2 YSLEER. The CDR3 totals 16 residues.

This clone was found once. The V gene is TRBV6-2 or TRBV6-3, the J gene TRBJ2-3; 12 bases are a match to TRBD2. Germline CDR1 MNHEY, CDR2 SVGEGT. J was trimmed by 5 bases and V by 0 bases; bases with no gene match: 9. CDR3 length: 18 residues. CDR3 loop: CASSYSTTSGSEVDTQYF. The CDR3 DNA reads TGTGCCAGCAGTTACTCGACGACTAGCGGGAGTGAGGTAGATACGCAGTATTTT.

The rearrangement joins TRBV6-5 to TRBJ2-3, with 7 bases matching TRBD1. The CDR3 runs 14 residues. Germline-derived CDR1 and CDR2 are MNHEY and SVGAGI. J lost 4 bases, V lost 0 bases, and 1 base had no gene match. CDR3 amino acids: CASSYSDRADTQYF. The CDR3 region has the DNA TGTGCCAGCAGTTACTCAGACAGGGCAGATACGCAGTATTTT.

The chain couples TRBV25-1 to TRBJ1-2; D is uncertain. Trimming pared 7 bases from V and 5 bases from J, leaving 17 bases between. This CDR3 region has 14 residues. Germline-derived CDR1 and CDR2 are MGHDK and SYGVNS. CDR3 residues: CASTPAWQTYGYTF. Here the CDR3 DNA reads TGTGCCAGCACCCCCGCCTGGCAGACTTATGGCTACACCTTC.

The genes are TRBV5-4 and TRBJ2-5; possibly TRBD1 for D (8 bases). The V gene lost 3 bases and the J gene lost 5 bases, with 20 bases spanning the gap. Germline CDR1 is SGHNT and CDR2 is YYREEE (reference sequence). The CDR3 totals 16 residues. This CDR3 is CASSSPYRGGNETQYF. CDR3 sequence (DNA): TGTGCCAGCAGCTCCCCCTACAGGGGGGGGAACGAGACCCAGTACTTC.

This chain connects TRBV28 to TRBJ2-7; D may correspond to TRBD1 or TRBD2 (5 bases each). There are 14 residues in the CDR3. The V and J ends lost 4 bases and 2 bases respectively, with 12 bases between them. Germline CDR1 is MDHEN and CDR2 is SYDVKM. CDR3 residues: CASSSGGIPYEQYF. CDR3 bases: TGTGCCAGCAGTTCTGGGGGAATCCCCTACGAGCAGTACTTC.

The rearrangement links TRBV2 to TRBJ2-3; tentative D call: TRBD2 (5 bases). Trimming took 2 bases from V and 0 from J, leaving 12 bases between them. In germline, CDR1 is SNHLY, CDR2 FYNNEI. There are 16 residues in the CDR3. The CDR3, as DNA: TGTGCCAGCAGTGAAAGTGGAAGCGGTAGCACAGATACGCAGTATTTT. Amino acid sequence: CASSESGSGSTDTQYF.

This chain links TRBV27 with TRBJ2-7; D is possibly TRBD1 (6 bases). CDR1 is MNHEY, CDR2 SMNVEV, per germline (reference sequence). Trimming removed 8 bases from V and 2 bases from J, with 16 bases in between. The CDR3 sequence is 14 residues long. The CDR3, as DNA: TGTGCCAGCCGTGACAGGATCGATGCCTACGAGCAGTACTTC. Translation: CASRDRIDAYEQYF.

The chain recombines TRBV6-6 with TRBJ2-3; D may correspond to TRBD1 or TRBD2 (6 bases each). The CDR3 sequence is 14 residues long. Germline V gene data show CDR1 as MNHNY and CDR2 as SVGAGI (reference sequence). V dropped 6 bases and J dropped 0 bases, with 10 bases sitting between them. The CDR3 DNA follows: TGTGCCAGCAGGATGGGGGGCAGCACAGATACGCAGTATTTT. It yields the protein CASRMGGSTDTQYF.

The chain employs TRBV3-1 (or the pseudogene TRBV3-2) and TRBJ1-5; D possibly corresponds to TRBD1 (5 bases). The germline gives CDR1 LGHDT, CDR2 YNNKEL (reference sequence). This CDR3 is built from 14 residues. V was trimmed by 4 bases and J by 5 bases, leaving 12 bases between them. CDR3 DNA sequence: TGTGCCAGCAGCCCCAGGGTGGGGGATCAGCCCCAGCATTTT. The encoded protein is CASSPRVGDQPQHF.

The CDR3 coding sequence is TGTGCCAGCAGTGACTCGGCACAGAATGAGCAGTTCTTC. The encoded protein is CASSDSAQNEQFF. The chain combines TRBV6-4 with TRBJ2-1; no reliable D call. Germline lookup yields CDR1 MRHNA and CDR2 SNTAGT. The ends were cut back, 0 bases at V and 7 bases at J, with 7 bases in the middle. The CDR3 covers 13 residues.

This chain links TRBV6-6 with TRBJ2-2; D is unresolved. The CDR3 totals 16 residues. Germline-derived CDR1 and CDR2 are MNHNY and SVGAGI (reference sequence). Between the trimmed V and J ends, which lost 4 bases and 4 bases, there was a span of 16 bases. The CDR3 region has the DNA TGTGCCAGCAGTTCCGCCCAAGGGTTGGGCACCGGGGAGCTGTTTTTT. This translates into CASSSAQGLGTGELFF.

This rearrangement joins TRBV3-1 (or the pseudogene TRBV3-2) to TRBJ2-1; 8 bases map to TRBD2. This CDR3 has 15 residues. Germline CDR1 and CDR2: LGHDT and YNNKEL (reference sequence). V was pared by 0 bases and J by 8 bases, with 6 bases of the junction left unmatched. This chain's CDR3 is CASSQERRGGYEQFF. The CDR3 nucleotides read TGTGCCAGCAGCCAAGAGCGACGGGGGGGCTATGAGCAGTTCTTC.

This clone turned up a few times. The chain recombines TRBV11-1 with TRBJ2-4, with a possible D match to TRBD2 (5 bases). Germline loops: CDR1 SGHAT, CDR2 FQDESV (reference sequence). The CDR3 loop spans 12 amino acids. V was trimmed by 5 bases and J by 6 bases, leaving 8 bases between them. The CDR3 nucleotides read TGTGCCAGCAGCGAGGGAGTAAACATTCAGTACTTC. It encodes CASSEGVNIQYF.

This chain connects TRBV2 to TRBJ1-2, with no clear D. The CDR3 is 14 residues long. Trimming removed 2 bases from V and 2 bases from J, with 9 bases in between. Germline CDR1 and CDR2: SNHLY and FYNNEI. CDR3 in amino acids: CASSELAGNYGYTF. DNA of the CDR3: TGTGCCAGCAGTGAACTGGCCGGGAACTATGGCTACACCTTC.

The chain carries TRBV5-1 and TRBJ2-3; D unresolved. Germline V gene lookup returns CDR1 SGHRS and CDR2 YFSETQ. The CDR3 contains 13 residues. Trimming stripped 0 bases from V and 5 bases from J, with 7 bases between. CDR3 residues: CASSLVDGDTQYF. The CDR3 DNA sequence: TGCGCCAGCAGCTTGGTGGATGGAGATACGCAGTATTTT.

The CDR3 sequence: CASSLITGETQYF. In DNA, the CDR3 is TGTGCCAGCAGCTTGATCACTGGGGAGACCCAGTACTTC. The chain links TRBV7-3 to TRBJ2-5; D unclear. V was clipped by 3 bases and J by 5 bases, with 10 bases between them. Germline CDR1 is SGHTA and CDR2 is FQGTGA. The CDR3 length is 13 residues.

V gene TRBV10-3 combines with J gene TRBJ1-1; 9 positions match TRBD1. The junction had 5 bases not matched to a gene; V was cut back by 6 bases and J by 9 bases. The CDR3 has 12 amino acids. Germline-derived CDR1 and CDR2 are ENHRY and SYGVKD. DNA for the CDR3: TGTGCCATCAGGGGACAGGGAACAAAAGCTTTCTTT. This translates into CAIRGQGTKAFF.

This chain links TRBV10-3 with TRBJ2-2; the match to TRBD1 covers 7 bases. V lost 6 bases and J lost 0; bases outside the gene matches: 7. The CDR3 spans 16 residues. Germline lookup yields CDR1 ENHRY and CDR2 SYGVKD. Here the CDR3 reads CAISDLGGPNTGELFF. The CDR3 DNA reads TGTGCCATCAGCGACTTAGGGGGCCCGAACACCGGGGAGCTGTTTTTT.